The 20 T cell receptor beta chains below all came from one sample that was sequenced in a study of blood T cells in healthy people across ages. The use of a sample-barcoded 5' primer and a J-beta primer mix characterized a second PCR of about 6 to 11 cycles. Via MiXCR, TCRdb re-called the 5' RACE reads, giving one row per CDR3 protein. The data show over 700,000 distinct CDR3 sequences, with 50% to 65% seen just once and approximately 41% held by the top ten. Input material: blood. All receptors come from a man aged 80 or over in good health.

The genes are TRBV7-2 and TRBJ1-6; D call uncertain. The germline V gene has CDR1 SGHTA and CDR2 FQGNSA. The germline V and J ends were trimmed by 2 bases and 14 bases, with 13 bases remaining between them. The CDR3 sequence is 13 residues long. This chain's CDR3 is CASSLYRESTLHF. In DNA form, the CDR3 reads TGTGCCAGCAGCTTATATCGGGAAAGCACCCTCCACTTT.

The chain is built from TRBV12-3 or TRBV12-4 and TRBJ2-5, with D possibly being TRBD2 (6 bases). The CDR3 is 13 amino acids. V was shortened by 5 bases and J by 7 bases, with 14 bases between the two germline ends. CDR3 residues: CASSLDWRGTQYF. For the CDR3, the DNA is TGTGCCAGCAGTCTGGACTGGCGGGGGACCCAGTACTTC.

The chain has TRBV20-1 and TRBJ2-7; tentatively, D is TRBD1 or TRBD2 (5 bases each). With 5 bases removed from V and 2 bases from J, the gap between germline ends came to 13 bases. The CDR3 has 13 amino acids. Germline CDR1 is DFQATT and CDR2 is SNEGSKA (reference sequence). This CDR3 is CSAGAELAYEQYF. For the CDR3, the DNA is TGCAGTGCTGGGGCCGAACTAGCCTACGAGCAGTACTTC.

This clonotype has a single count. The CDR3 nucleotides are TGTGCCAGCAGCCCGAGACAGGGCGGGTTGGCCAAAAACATTCAGTACTTC. Its translation: CASSPRQGGLAKNIQYF. This chain links TRBV7-9 with TRBJ2-4; 7 bases fit TRBD1. CDR3 length: 17 amino acids. Looked up from germline, CDR1 is SEHNR and CDR2 is FQNEAQ (reference sequence). The V gene end was trimmed by 5 bases and the J gene end by 1 base; junction bases not matched to a gene: 11.

The rearrangement uses TRBV27 and TRBJ1-1; the match to TRBD1 covers 9 bases. J gave up 5 bases and V 3 bases, and 10 bases lay outside the gene matches. The CDR3 covers 16 residues. CDR1 is MNHEY and CDR2 is SMNVEV in the germline V gene (reference sequence). CDR3 in amino acids: CASSFRDRASGTEAFF. The CDR3 DNA follows: TGTGCCAGCAGTTTCCGGGACAGGGCGAGCGGTACTGAAGCTTTCTTT.

The J gene is TRBJ2-5, the V gene TRBV27, with unresolved D. Trimming left V 6 bases short and J 11 bases short, with 19 bases between. The germline gives CDR1 MNHEY, CDR2 SMNVEV (reference sequence). The CDR3 consists of 13 residues. The CDR3 nucleotides are TGTGCCAGCAGAAAGACATCTTCCTATGAGCAGTACTTC. This sequence encodes CASRKTSSYEQYF.

The chain links TRBV20-1 to TRBJ1-3; D gene ambiguous. Germline V lookup: CDR1 DFQATT, CDR2 SNEGSKA (reference sequence). The CDR3 extends over 14 amino acids. The ends were cut back, 0 bases at V and 7 bases at J, with 13 bases in the middle. CDR3 sequence (DNA): TGCAGTGCTAGAGATTCTCGGGAGGGTAACACCATATATTTT. Protein product: CSARDSREGNTIYF.

The V call is TRBV27, the J call TRBJ1-1; 9 bases line up with TRBD1. CDR1 and CDR2 (germline): MNHEY, SMNVEV (reference sequence). The CDR3 runs 16 residues. J was trimmed by 0 bases and V by 2 bases; bases with no gene match: 4. CDR3 DNA sequence: TGTGCCAGCAGTTTACTGGGGACAGGGTTGAACACTGAAGCTTTCTTT. Translated, it gives CASSLLGTGLNTEAFF.

This clonotype was seen a handful of times. V gene TRBV27 combines with J gene TRBJ2-7; 14 bases match TRBD2. This CDR3 is built from 15 residues. The J segment lost 2 bases and the V segment lost 10 bases, leaving 7 bases of the junction unmatched. Germline lookup yields CDR1 MNHEY and CDR2 SMNVEV (reference sequence). As DNA, the CDR3 is TGTGCCACCAAAGGGACTAGCGGGAGCCCCTACGAGCAGTACTTC. It codes for CATKGTSGSPYEQYF.

The J gene is TRBJ1-5, the V gene TRBV20-1; no firm D call. The germline CDR1 and CDR2 sequences are DFQATT and SNEGSKA (reference sequence). V dropped 6 bases and J dropped 0 bases, with 12 bases sitting between them. The CDR3 has 14 amino acids. The CDR3 is CSALDANSNQPQHF. As DNA, the CDR3 is TGCAGTGCCCTCGACGCTAATAGCAATCAGCCCCAGCATTTT.

The CDR3 sequence is CASSPTSVSSYNEQFF. In DNA, the CDR3 is TGTGCCAGCAGCCCGACTAGCGTTAGCTCCTACAATGAGCAGTTCTTC. The rearrangement links TRBV5-8 to TRBJ2-1, with TRBD2 matching over 8 bases. The J segment lost 0 bases and the V segment lost 4 bases, leaving 6 bases of the junction unmatched. There are 16 residues in the CDR3. Per the germline V gene, CDR1 is SGHTS and CDR2 is YDEGEE.

This clonotype was observed a single time. The chain couples TRBV5-1 to TRBJ1-2; TRBD1 aligns across 8 bases. V was clipped by 3 bases and J by 4 bases; unmatched bases: 8. There are 15 residues in the CDR3. CDR1 and CDR2 (germline): SGHRS, YFSETQ. In DNA, the CDR3 is TGCGCCAGCAGCTCGCCGACAGGGGACGCCTATGGCTACACCTTC. Translation gives CASSSPTGDAYGYTF.

This clonotype has at least ten counts. The gene calls are TRBV5-1 and TRBJ2-7; D not resolved. Germline V gives CDR1 SGHRS, CDR2 YFSETQ. The CDR3 consists of 12 residues. Deletions cut 5 bases from V and 1 base from J, with 7 bases between. The CDR3 region has the DNA TGCGCCAGCAGGTTAGAGTCCTACGAGCAGTACTTC. This sequence encodes CASRLESYEQYF.

This chain uses TRBV7-6 with TRBJ2-3; the D call may be TRBD1 or TRBD2 (6 bases each). The CDR3 totals 16 residues. Germline values: CDR1 SGHVS, CDR2 FNYEAQ. Trimming cost V 1 base and J 2 bases, with 13 bases left between them. CDR3 nucleotides: TGTGCCAGCAGCTTAGGAGCAAGGGGGGCCACAGATACGCAGTATTTT. Its protein product is CASSLGARGATDTQYF.

The chain uses TRBV20-1 and TRBJ2-1; 9 bases are shared with TRBD2. CDR1 and CDR2 (germline): DFQATT, SNEGSKA (reference sequence). V shed 0 bases and J 3 bases; nucleotides not matched to a gene: 3. This CDR3 is built from 15 residues. DNA for the CDR3: TGCAGTGCTAGAGAGACTAGCGGAGGCTACAATGAGCAGTTCTTC. This codes for CSARETSGGYNEQFF.

The V gene is TRBV4-1, the J gene TRBJ2-1; 8 positions match TRBD2. Germline CDR1 and CDR2: MGHRA and YSYEKL. J gave up 8 bases and V 0 bases, and 12 bases lay outside the gene matches. The length of the CDR3 is 17 residues. As DNA, the CDR3 is TGCGCCAGCAGCCAAGATCTGGGAGCGGGAGAAAACGATGAGCAGTTCTTC. Translating it yields CASSQDLGAGENDEQFF.

The rearrangement links TRBV7-2 to TRBJ2-1; the D call may be TRBD1 or TRBD2 (5 bases each). CDR1 is SGHTA and CDR2 is FQGNSA in the germline V gene. The CDR3 sequence is 20 residues long. Trimming removed 5 bases at V and 1 base at J, with 27 bases between. This CDR3 reads CASSLPRGNRLVGSYNEQFF. CDR3 in DNA: TGTGCCAGCAGCCTCCCCCGGGGCAACCGGCTAGTAGGGTCCTACAATGAGCAGTTCTTC.

The chain carries TRBV11-2 and TRBJ2-7; 9 bases match TRBD1. Trimming cost V 5 bases and J 3 bases; bases outside gene matches: 5. The germline CDR1 and CDR2 sequences are SGHAT and FQNNGV. This CDR3 contains 14 residues. DNA of the CDR3: TGTGCCAGCAGCCGGGACAGGGTTGTCTACGAGCAGTACTTC. Translated, it gives CASSRDRVVYEQYF.

The chain combines TRBV6-2 or TRBV6-3 with TRBJ2-6; D remains ambiguous. V shed 6 bases and J shed 1 base, with 10 bases lying between them. This CDR3 region has 15 residues. Germline CDR1 and CDR2: MNHEY and SVGEGT. CDR3 in amino acids: CASSAQVSGANVLTF. CDR3 DNA: TGTGCCAGCAGCGCGCAAGTATCTGGGGCCAACGTCCTGACTTTC.

This chain uses TRBV5-1 with TRBJ2-3, with 11 bases lining up with TRBD2. This CDR3 region has 17 residues. Germline V gives CDR1 SGHRS, CDR2 YFSETQ. Germline trimming cut 3 bases from V and 1 base from J; bases unmatched to any gene: 7. CDR3 loop: CASSWTRLAGRTDTQYF. The DNA for the CDR3 is TGCGCCAGCAGCTGGACGAGACTAGCGGGACGCACAGATACGCAGTATTTT.